The clone carrying this TCR beta chain was seen only a few times. Its cognate antigen is unknown. The data belong to a study of post-analysis software for immune sequencing data. Study overall: Relapsing-remitting, secondary progressive and progressive-relapsing forms made up the multiple sclerosis disease courses. General study results and limits: Five or six TRBV segments were significantly more frequent in patients than in controls. TRBV5-6, TRBV5-1 and TRBV20-1 were among these segments. The F measure placed samples prepared in the same batch into strongly shared clusters. Normalized Chao1 diversity was significantly reduced in patients versus controls.

The CDR3 spans 16 residues. V was pared by 2 bases and J by 3 bases, with 6 bases of the junction left unmatched. Germline V lookup: CDR1 LGHDT, CDR2 YNNKEL (reference sequence). Unique molecular identifiers had been added to the TCR beta cDNA libraries. T cells numbering about 0.95 to 10 million yielded roughly 0.5 million cDNA molecules. A single record per CDR3 protein comes from TCRdb applying MiXCR to the PCR reads. The table lists hundreds of thousands of distinct CDR3 sequences, about 32% of them singletons. Sequenced sample: blood. The rearrangement uses TRBV3-1 and TRBJ2-3, with 9 bases lining up with TRBD2. The receptor comes from a girl between 10 and 17 years old with multiple sclerosis. The CDR3 is CASSQSPGLATDTQYF. The DNA for the CDR3 is TGTGCCAGCAGCCAATCTCCGGGACTAGCAACAGATACGCAGTATTTT.